Presented here are 29 T cell receptor beta chains from one specimen sequenced in a study of metastatic and nonmetastatic thyroid tumors. Thyroid surgery had not been preceded by any treatment in any patient. TCRdb reprocessed the PCR reads via MiXCR. The sample shows about 21,000 clones, around 12% of them seen only once. Sequencing was carried out using blood. The source of these receptors is a female donor with papillary thyroid cancer or a benign thyroid nodule (not recorded which). Some clones in this sample may be carry-over from other donors' samples.

Ten or more counts support this clone. This sequence joins TRBV7-6 and TRBJ2-6; no firm D call. Trimming stripped 5 bases from V and 0 bases from J, with 14 bases between. The CDR3 runs to 17 residues. The germline V gene has CDR1 SGHVS and CDR2 FNYEAQ. The CDR3 sequence: CASSTTSPPSGANVLTF. As DNA, the CDR3 is TGTGCCAGCAGCACTACCTCGCCTCCCTCTGGGGCCAACGTCCTGACTTTC.

This clone was seen ten or more times. The chain couples TRBV30 to TRBJ1-5, with 7 bases that match TRBD1. The germline gives CDR1 GTSNPN, CDR2 SVGIG (reference sequence). The CDR3 covers 15 residues. J gave up 11 bases and V 3 bases, and 16 bases lay outside the gene matches. CDR3 residues: CAWSAMGQSLAAQHF. DNA for the CDR3: TGTGCCTGGAGCGCGATGGGACAGAGCCTCGCGGCCCAGCATTTT.

This clone was seen repeatedly, ten times or more. This chain uses TRBV7-3 with TRBJ2-1; 10 nucleotides match TRBD2. This CDR3 is 15 amino acids long. In germline, CDR1 is SGHTA, CDR2 FQGTGA. The trim removed 1 base at V and 8 bases at J, leaving 5 bases unmatched. The CDR3 DNA reads as TGTGCCAGCAGCTTAAACAGCGGGAGGGCCGATGAGCAGTTCTTC. Encoded protein: CASSLNSGRADEQFF.

This clone was counted ten times or more. The same CDR3 arises from other DNA sequences in this sample as well. This chain's CDR3 is CASSSHQSGEEPQHF. As DNA, the CDR3 is TGTGCCAGCAGTTCGCACCAATCAGGGGAAGAGCCCCAGCATTTT. The chain couples TRBV6-1 to TRBJ1-5; D might be TRBD1 (6 bases). Germline CDR1 is MNHNS and CDR2 is SASEGT. Trimming cost V 5 bases and J 8 bases, with 19 bases left between them. The CDR3 runs 15 residues.

The rearrangement uses TRBV2 and TRBJ1-2; the match to TRBD1 covers 9 bases. Germline CDR1 reads SNHLY; CDR2 reads FYNNEI. This CDR3 is built from 13 residues. V trimming: 8 bases; J trimming: 3 bases; junction bases outside the gene matches: 4. Here the CDR3 reads CASLTGGDYGYTF. In DNA form, the CDR3 reads TGTGCCAGCTTGACAGGGGGGGACTATGGCTACACCTTC.

The chain uses TRBV13 and TRBJ1-1, with 9 nucleotides matching TRBD1. This CDR3 region has 15 residues. J gave up 4 bases and V 4 bases, and 7 bases lay outside the gene matches. From germline, CDR1 is PRHDT and CDR2 FYEKMQ (reference sequence). The CDR3 DNA reads TGTGCCAGCAGCTCCCGGACAGGGGAACTCACTGAAGCTTTCTTT. Its translation is CASSSRTGELTEAFF.

J is TRBJ1-1 and V is TRBV6-1; 7 bases align to TRBD1. Germline trimming cut 6 bases from V and 3 bases from J; bases unmatched to any gene: 4. CDR1 is MNHNS, CDR2 SASEGT, per germline. CDR3 size: 13 residues. CDR3 sequence reads: CASRGGTDTEAFF. CDR3 sequence (DNA): TGTGCCAGCAGGGGGGGGACAGACACTGAAGCTTTCTTT.

This clone was counted many times. V gene TRBV15 combines with J gene TRBJ1-1; a weak D match, TRBD1 (5 bases). Germline V gene sequence: CDR1 LNHNV, CDR2 YYDKDF (reference sequence). V shed 3 bases and J shed 2 bases, with 7 bases lying between them. The CDR3 runs to 13 residues. CDR3 sequence: CATSSRDNTEAFF. CDR3 sequence (DNA): TGTGCCACCAGCAGCCGGGACAACACTGAAGCTTTCTTT.

The chain uses TRBV7-2 and TRBJ1-2, with no clear D. CDR1 is SGHTA and CDR2 is FQGNSA in the germline V gene. The germline V and J ends were trimmed by 9 bases and 3 bases, with 20 bases remaining between them. There are 15 residues in the CDR3. The CDR3 DNA reads TGTGCCAGGAGCCTAAATACACATGGGTACTATGGCTACACCTTC. Translation gives CARSLNTHGYYGYTF.

This clone is categorized as medium-sized (0.01 to 0.1%). The chain is built from TRBV24-1 and TRBJ2-7; TRBD1 aligns across 7 bases. The germline V gene encodes CDR1 KGHDR and CDR2 SFDVKD. This CDR3 contains 14 residues. V lost 7 bases to trimming and J lost 6 bases; unmatched junction nucleotides: 11. DNA of the CDR3: TGTGCCACCAGCTTAGGGGGCCCAAGCTCCGAGCAGTACTTC. This sequence encodes CATSLGGPSSEQYF.

This clone came up many times. The chain joins TRBV5-1 to TRBJ1-1; 7 bases agree with TRBD1. The CDR3 covers 14 residues. V was pared by 3 bases and J by 0 bases, with 2 bases of the junction left unmatched. Germline CDR1 is SGHRS and CDR2 is YFSETQ. CDR3 sequence (DNA): TGCGCCAGCAGCTACAGGGGATTGAACACTGAAGCTTTCTTT. Residues: CASSYRGLNTEAFF.

In its sample, this clone was seen many times. The rearrangement joins TRBV5-5 to TRBJ1-2; D perhaps matches TRBD1 (6 bases). V dropped 7 bases and J dropped 13 bases, with 20 bases sitting between them. Germline assignment: CDR1 SGHKS and CDR2 YYEKEE (reference sequence). This CDR3 spans 12 amino acids. CDR3 residues: CASSGVKGEATF. In DNA form, the CDR3 reads TGTGCCAGCTCCGGGGTAAAGGGGGAGGCCACCTTC.

Comment on this clone: A junction end diverges from the germline sequence, so it may reflect a read error. CDR3 in DNA: TGTGCCAGCACCCCCCGGGGCTGGAGATCTGACACCTGGGAGCTGTTTTTT. Translated, it gives CASTPRGWRSDTWELFF. This rearrangement joins TRBV11-2 to TRBJ2-2; D is tentatively TRBD1 or TRBD2 (5 bases each). In germline, CDR1 is SGHAT, CDR2 FQNNGV. The CDR3 contains 17 residues.

This clone was seen at least ten times. The chain is built from TRBV3-1 and TRBJ2-7; 9 positions agree with TRBD2. CDR1 and CDR2 (germline): LGHDT, YNNKEL (reference sequence). Trimming cost V 5 bases and J 6 bases; bases outside gene matches: 11. CDR3 size: 15 residues. This chain's CDR3 is CASSAKGLASGEQYF. In nucleotides, the CDR3 is TGTGCCAGCAGCGCCAAAGGACTAGCGTCCGGCGAGCAGTACTTC.

This clone was found a few times. A junction boundary mismatches the germline segment, possibly from a read error. V usage is TRBV9 and J usage is TRBJ1-1; perhaps TRBD1 as D (6 bases). CDR1 is SGDLS and CDR2 is YYNGEE in the germline V gene. The CDR3 length is 14 residues. This chain's CDR3 is CVSSPEQGKTEAFF. In DNA, the CDR3 is TGTGTCAGCAGCCCCGAACAGGGTAAAACTGAAGCTTTCTTT.

This clone was observed at least ten times. V usage is TRBV28 and J usage is TRBJ1-4; 7 positions agree with TRBD1. CDR1 is MDHEN and CDR2 is SYDVKM in the germline V gene. V was pared by 6 bases and J by 4 bases, with 5 bases of the junction left unmatched. CDR3 length equals 14 residues. The DNA of the CDR3 is TGTGCCAGCAGGAAGGGACAGCGTAATGAAAAACTGTTTTTT. It encodes CASRKGQRNEKLFF.

This chain joins TRBV6-2 or TRBV6-3 and TRBJ1-1; D unresolved. Trimming left V 10 bases short and J 4 bases short, with 13 bases between. CDR1 is MNHEY and CDR2 is SVGEGT in the germline V gene. The CDR3 spans 12 residues. This CDR3 reads CATASGSTEAFF. Here the CDR3 DNA reads TGTGCCACCGCCTCTGGGAGCACTGAAGCTTTCTTT.

In this sample, this clone turned up many times. The V gene is TRBV10-2, the J gene TRBJ1-2; D is ambiguous. The CDR3 is 14 amino acids. CDR1 and CDR2 (germline): WSHSY, SAAADI. The V end lost 2 bases, the J end lost 7 bases, and 14 bases lay between the germline ends. The CDR3 DNA sequence: TGCGCCAGCAGTGAGCCGGGCGAGGGATTTGGCTACACCTTC. Amino acid sequence: CASSEPGEGFGYTF.

A note on this clone: One end of the junction fails to match germline, which may point to a read error. The chain recombines TRBV6-4 with TRBJ1-6, with no clear D. The CDR3 consists of 15 residues. CDR1 and CDR2 from the germline V gene are MRHNA and SNTAGT. The CDR3 here is CDSSVPQAHNSALHF. The CDR3 DNA is TGTGACAGCAGTGTCCCGCAGGCGCATAATTCAGCCCTCCACTTT.

This clone was seen many times. This sequence joins TRBV18 and TRBJ1-5; no reliable D call. V gave up 2 bases and J gave up 5 bases, with 7 bases separating them. Germline V gene data show CDR1 as KGHSH and CDR2 as LQKENI. The CDR3 contains 13 residues. CDR3 bases: TGTGCCAGCTCACCAGGGAAAGATCAGCCCCAGCATTTT. Encoded protein: CASSPGKDQPQHF.

This clone has a count of ten or more. The J gene is TRBJ2-5, the V gene TRBV18; 9 positions agree with TRBD2. The J segment lost 4 bases and the V segment lost 5 bases, leaving 11 bases of the junction unmatched. Germline assignment: CDR1 KGHSH and CDR2 LQKENI. This CDR3 is built from 16 residues. The CDR3 sequence: CASSSGTAGGLETQYF. The CDR3 bases are TGTGCCAGCTCATCCGGCACAGCGGGAGGACTAGAGACCCAGTACTTC.

This clone showed up many times. The chain carries TRBV20-1 and TRBJ1-5, with 8 bases aligning to TRBD1. This CDR3 spans 15 amino acids. CDR1 is DFQATT, CDR2 SNEGSKA, per germline (reference sequence). V dropped 4 bases and J dropped 6; count of bases not matched to a gene: 11. CDR3 nucleotide sequence: TGCAGTGCTAAGACAGGGGATTGGCAAAGTCAGCCCCAGCATTTT. Translating it yields CSAKTGDWQSQPQHF.

By frequency in the sample, this clone is medium-sized. This sequence joins TRBV6-1 and TRBJ2-7; D call uncertain. CDR1 is MNHNS and CDR2 is SASEGT in the germline V gene. Trimming shortened V by 1 base and J by 0 bases, and 10 bases separated the two germline ends. The CDR3 loop spans 15 amino acids. CDR3 in amino acids: CASSEGPGVSYEQYF. As DNA, the CDR3 is TGTGCCAGCAGTGAAGGACCCGGAGTCTCCTACGAGCAGTACTTC.

This clone was picked up many times. The genes are TRBV7-2 and TRBJ2-4; unclear D gene. V dropped 5 bases and J dropped 4 bases, with 12 bases sitting between them. Per germline, CDR1 SGHTA and CDR2 FQGNSA. The CDR3 has 14 residues. The CDR3 loop is CASSPLWGKNIQYF. The CDR3 nucleotides are TGTGCCAGCAGCCCCCTTTGGGGAAAAAACATTCAGTACTTC.

This chain uses TRBV24-1 with TRBJ2-3, with 7 bases aligning to TRBD1. The J call may be in error: the DNA end matches TRBJ1-5 better. This CDR3 is 15 amino acids long. Looked up from germline, CDR1 is KGHDR and CDR2 is SFDVKD. DNA for the CDR3: TGTGCCACTAGTAAACTAGCGGGAGGGACAGATACGCAGCATTTT. It codes for CATSKLAGGTDTQHF.

This clone is medium-sized. This chain joins TRBV30 and TRBJ1-6; D call uncertain. The CDR3 runs to 13 residues. The V end was cut by 1 base, the J end by 5 bases, with 6 bases between. Germline CDR1 and CDR2: GTSNPN and SVGIG (reference sequence). The CDR3 nucleotides read TGTGCCTGGAGTGAGACCGATAATTCACCCCTCCACTTT. It is translated as CAWSETDNSPLHF. The entire variable domain, with the rest obtained from reference TRBV30 and TRBJ1-6, is as follows: SQTIHQWPATLVQPVGSPLSLECTVEGTSNPNLYWYRQAAGRGLQLLFYSVGIGQISSEVPQNLSASRPQDRQFILSSKKLLLSDSGFYLCAWSETDNSPLHFGNGTRLTVT.

This clone was observed at least ten times. The V and J genes are TRBV27 and TRBJ2-2; 11 nucleotides align to TRBD2. The V and J ends lost 3 bases and 5 bases, in that order; junction bases with no gene match: 11. CDR1 is MNHEY, CDR2 SMNVEV, per germline (reference sequence). This CDR3 region has 18 residues. This CDR3 reads CASSLNLLAGGRTGELFF. Here the CDR3 DNA reads TGTGCCAGCAGTTTGAACCTTCTAGCGGGGGGCCGAACCGGGGAGCTGTTTTTT.

This clone was found a few times. A much larger clone lies a single base off, so this may be a read error. This chain joins TRBV3-1 and TRBJ1-5; no definite D call. Germline loops: CDR1 LGHDT, CDR2 YNNKEL (reference sequence). The V and J ends lost 4 bases and 0 bases respectively, with 10 bases between them. This CDR3 spans 15 amino acids. The CDR3 sequence: CASSPWQYSNQPQHF. CDR3 nucleotide sequence: TGTGCCAGCAGCCCCTGGCAGTATAGCAATCAGCCCCAGCATTTT. Full variable domain (rest looked up from reference TRBV3-1 and TRBJ1-5): DTAVSQTPKYLVTQMGNDKSIKCEQNLGHDTMYWYKQDSKKFLKIMFSYNNKELIINETVPNRFSPKSPDKAHLNLHINSLELGDSAVYFCASSPWQYSNQPQHFGDGTRLSIL.

This clone rates as medium-sized. The chain's CDR3 is CASSYSVNRDNSPLHF. CDR3 in DNA: TGTGCCAGCAGTTACTCTGTAAACAGGGATAATTCACCCCTCCACTTT. The chain has TRBV6-5 and TRBJ1-6, with D possibly TRBD1 on 6 matching bases. The CDR3 spans 16 residues. The V gene lost 0 bases and the J gene lost 5 bases, with 11 bases spanning the gap. Per the germline V gene, CDR1 is MNHEY and CDR2 is SVGAGI.